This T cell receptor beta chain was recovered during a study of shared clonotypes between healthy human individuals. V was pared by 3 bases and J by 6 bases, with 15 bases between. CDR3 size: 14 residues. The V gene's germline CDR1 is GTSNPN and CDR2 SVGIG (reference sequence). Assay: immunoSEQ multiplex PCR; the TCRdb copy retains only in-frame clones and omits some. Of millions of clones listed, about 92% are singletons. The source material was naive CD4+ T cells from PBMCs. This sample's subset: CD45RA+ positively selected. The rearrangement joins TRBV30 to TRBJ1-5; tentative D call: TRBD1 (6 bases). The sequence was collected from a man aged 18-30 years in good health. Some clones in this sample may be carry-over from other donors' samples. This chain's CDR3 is CAWSRGQGGQPQHF. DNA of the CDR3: TGTGCCTGGAGCCGGGGACAAGGTGGTCAGCCCCAGCATTTT.